This T cell receptor (beta chain) was captured in a study of shared clonotypes between healthy human individuals. Germline CDR1 is LGHNA and CDR2 is YNFKEQ. After removal of 4 bases from V and 4 bases from J, the junction contained 19 bases not matched to a gene. The CDR3 consists of 19 residues. Replicate PCRs for unsorted PBMC used about 0.3 ug DNA (roughly 29,000 T cell genomes). Original data processing: Filtering differed for immunoSEQ, which gave only junction sequences without quality scores. Data came from immunoSEQ multiplex PCR; TCRdb stores just in-frame clones and leaves some out. Clonal size and the V and J genes are those of that table, whereas D and trimming came from the DNA. The sample lists hundreds of thousands of clones, about 76% occurring once.

V and J are TRBV4-2 and TRBJ2-3; 8 nucleotides match TRBD2. This TCR was recovered from a woman between 35 and 50 years old in good health. Some clones in this sample may be carry-over from other donors' samples. The sequenced sample consisted of PBMCs. The CDR3 sequence: CASSLSGHSSGSLPDTQYF. The DNA of the CDR3 is TGTGCCAGCAGCCTAAGTGGCCACTCGAGCGGGAGCTTACCAGATACGCAGTATTTT.